The 30 T cell receptor beta chains in this list originate from one sample, sequenced in a study of blood T cell repertoires in COVID-19. Generated by immunoSEQ multiplex PCR, the TCRdb table keeps only in-frame clones and is missing some. Altogether about 190,000 clones are present, around 90% being singletons, with the ten largest covering about 22%. Material: peripheral blood. The source of these receptors is a man aged 60-69 years with active or convalescent COVID-19.

The chain uses TRBV7-9 and TRBJ2-6; 12 nucleotides line up with TRBD1. The length of the CDR3 is 18 residues. Germline V gene data show CDR1 as SEHNR and CDR2 as FQNEAQ (reference sequence). V gave up 3 bases and J gave up 1 base; unmatched junction bases: 4. CDR3 nucleotide sequence: TGTGCCAGCAGCTTGGGGACAGGGGGCGCATCTGGGGCCAACGTCCTGACTTTC. Residues: CASSLGTGGASGANVLTF.

The chain links TRBV5-1 to TRBJ2-2; a weak D match, TRBD2 (6 bases). Trimming shortened V by 1 base and J by 6 bases, and 13 bases separated the two germline ends. This CDR3 is 15 amino acids long. Germline V gene data show CDR1 as SGHRS and CDR2 as YFSETQ. The CDR3 protein is CASSLNGWRAGELFF. CDR3 bases: TGCGCCAGCAGCTTGAACGGTTGGAGGGCCGGGGAGCTGTTTTTT.

The chain combines TRBV7-9 with TRBJ2-7, with D possibly matching TRBD1 (7 bases). Trimming took 2 bases from V and 2 from J, leaving 13 bases between them. The CDR3 spans 15 residues. Germline lookup yields CDR1 SEHNR and CDR2 FQNEAQ (reference sequence). CDR3 coding DNA: TGTGCCAGCAGCTTAAGGGGGGACAGTACCTACGAGCAGTACTTC. The encoded protein is CASSLRGDSTYEQYF.

The chain carries TRBV24-1 and TRBJ2-2; D is possibly TRBD1 (5 bases). The germline CDR1 and CDR2 sequences are KGHDR and SFDVKD. The CDR3 covers 14 residues. The ends were cut back, 4 bases at V and 5 bases at J, with 10 bases in the middle. The CDR3 DNA reads as TGTGCCACCAGTGACAGGGCAGGAACCGGGGAGCTGTTTTTT. The encoded protein is CATSDRAGTGELFF.

The V gene is TRBV19, the J gene TRBJ2-2, with unresolved D. V dropped 3 bases and J dropped 4 bases, with 9 bases sitting between them. From germline, CDR1 is LNHDA and CDR2 SQIVND (reference sequence). The CDR3 sequence is 14 residues long. DNA for the CDR3: TGTGCCAGTAGTATCAGCGTCGGCACCGGGGAGCTGTTTTTT. Translation gives CASSISVGTGELFF.

The gene calls are TRBV18 and TRBJ1-4; the D is unclear. Trimming took off 2 bases at V and 7 bases at J, with 5 bases between the two ends. This CDR3 contains 12 residues. Germline V gives CDR1 KGHSH, CDR2 LQKENI. CDR3 coding DNA: TGTGCCAGCTCACCATCGGGTGAAAAACTGTTTTTT. It is translated as CASSPSGEKLFF.

This chain links TRBV7-3 with TRBJ2-3; 10 bases align to TRBD2. The germline V gene has CDR1 SGHTA and CDR2 FQGTGA. The ends lost 6 bases at V and 2 bases at J; junction bases unmatched: 5. This CDR3 has 15 amino acids. CDR3 nucleotide sequence: TGTGCCAGCAGTCATAGCGGGGGGACCACAGATACGCAGTATTTT. Translating it yields CASSHSGGTTDTQYF.

The chain employs TRBV11-2 and TRBJ2-1; D is possibly TRBD1 (5 bases). The germline gives CDR1 SGHAT, CDR2 FQNNGV. This CDR3 has 13 amino acids. The V end was cut by 3 bases, the J end by 9 bases, with 12 bases between. This CDR3 is CASSFQTRGEQFF. The CDR3 DNA is TGTGCCAGCAGCTTCCAAACAAGGGGTGAGCAGTTCTTC.

The rearrangement links TRBV12-3 or TRBV12-4 to TRBJ2-3; D unresolved. The V and J ends lost 3 bases and 4 bases respectively, with 8 bases between them. The CDR3 has 13 amino acids. The chain's CDR3 is CASSFNRADTQYF. The DNA of the CDR3 is TGTGCCAGCAGTTTTAACCGGGCAGATACGCAGTATTTT.

This sequence joins TRBV2 and TRBJ2-7; D gene ambiguous. Germline V gene data show CDR1 as SNHLY and CDR2 as FYNNEI. The V end was cut by 2 bases, the J end by 6 bases, with 11 bases between. This CDR3 is 13 amino acids long. The CDR3 nucleotides read TGTGCCAGCAGTGAACGCAATATCGGCGAGCAGTACTTC. Amino acid sequence: CASSERNIGEQYF.

V and J are TRBV18 and TRBJ1-2; tentatively, D is TRBD1 (5 bases). Trimming took off 0 bases at V and 4 bases at J, with 12 bases between the two ends. In germline, CDR1 is KGHSH, CDR2 LQKENI. The CDR3 length is 15 residues. The CDR3, as DNA: TGTGCCAGCTCACCACCGGGCAGGGCCTCCTATGGCTACACCTTC. The encoded protein is CASSPPGRASYGYTF.

The chain couples TRBV5-5 to TRBJ2-1; D is unresolved. V was trimmed by 1 base and J by 6 bases, leaving 8 bases between them. The germline V gene encodes CDR1 SGHKS and CDR2 YYEKEE (reference sequence). The CDR3 contains 13 residues. The CDR3 region is CASSLLTGNEQFF. CDR3 DNA: TGTGCCAGCAGCTTGTTAACGGGCAATGAGCAGTTCTTC.

DNA of the CDR3: TGTGCCAGCAGTGAAGCGCCGGGGACTAGCACAGATACGCAGTATTTT. Amino acids: CASSEAPGTSTDTQYF. The chain combines TRBV6-1 with TRBJ2-3, with D possibly being TRBD2 (6 bases). Trimming removed 0 bases from V and 0 bases from J, with 10 bases in between. This CDR3 has 16 amino acids. The V gene's germline CDR1 is MNHNS and CDR2 SASEGT.

The chain combines TRBV11-2 with TRBJ2-7; TRBD1 matches at 9 bases. V shed 5 bases and J 2 bases; nucleotides not matched to a gene: 4. CDR1 is SGHAT, CDR2 FQNNGV, per germline. The CDR3 contains 14 residues. For the CDR3, the DNA is TGTGCCAGCAGCACCACAGGGGGCGCCTACGAGCAGTACTTC. As protein: CASSTTGGAYEQYF. Full variable domain (missing parts from reference TRBV11-2 and TRBJ2-7): EAGVAQSPRYKIIEKRQSVAFWCNPISGHATLYWYQQILGQGPKLLIQFQNNGVVDDSQLPKDRFSAERLKGVDSTLKIQPAKLEDSAVYLCASSTTGGAYEQYFGPGTRLTVT.

J is TRBJ2-7 and V is TRBV6-2 or TRBV6-3; 8 bases line up with TRBD1. J gave up 9 bases and V 6 bases, and 13 bases lay outside the gene matches. This CDR3 comprises 14 residues. Looked up from germline, CDR1 is MNHEY and CDR2 is SVGEGT. CDR3 loop: CASSPADRDWGQYF. The CDR3, as DNA: TGTGCCAGCAGCCCCGCGGACAGGGATTGGGGGCAGTACTTC.

The genes are TRBV18 and TRBJ1-5; a weak D match, TRBD1 (6 bases). V was shortened by 5 bases and J by 0 bases, with 11 bases between the two germline ends. Germline V CDR1 and CDR2: KGHSH, LQKENI. The CDR3 consists of 15 residues. As DNA, the CDR3 is TGTGCCAGCTCAGAGGGGGTAAATAGCAATCAGCCCCAGCATTTT. Translating gives CASSEGVNSNQPQHF. The full variable domain, rest sourced from reference TRBV18 and TRBJ1-5, is NAGVMQNPRHLVRRRGQEARLRCSPMKGHSHVYWYRQLPEEGLKFMVYLQKENIIDESGMPKERFSAEFPKEGPSILRIQQVVRGDSAAYFCASSEGVNSNQPQHFGDGTRLSIL.

The chain uses TRBV11-1 and TRBJ2-7; 8 bases are a match to TRBD1. Trimming took 4 bases from V and 6 from J; bases not matched to a gene: 8. The CDR3 covers 14 residues. Germline CDR1 is SGHAT and CDR2 is FQDESV (reference sequence). The CDR3 DNA reads as TGTGCCAGCAGCTATGCCGGGACAGGTTCCGAGCAGTACTTC. Translating gives CASSYAGTGSEQYF.

The chain combines TRBV10-1 with TRBJ2-7; 7 bases match TRBD1. Germline V gene sequence: CDR1 WNHNN, CDR2 SYGVQD (reference sequence). This CDR3 spans 13 amino acids. V was clipped by 5 bases and J by 3 bases; unmatched bases: 4. The CDR3 spells CASSRTGYYEQYF. Written as DNA, the CDR3 is TGCGCCAGCAGTAGGACAGGTTACTACGAGCAGTACTTC.

The chain employs TRBV5-1 and TRBJ2-2; 11 bases are a match to TRBD1. J gave up 6 bases and V 0 bases, and 7 bases lay outside the gene matches. Germline CDR1 reads SGHRS; CDR2 reads YFSETQ. This CDR3 region has 17 residues. Here the CDR3 reads CASSLAYGTGGSGELFF. The CDR3 bases are TGCGCCAGCAGCTTGGCCTACGGGACAGGGGGTTCCGGGGAGCTGTTTTTT.

The gene calls are TRBV27 and TRBJ2-7; D is possibly TRBD1 (6 bases). This CDR3 contains 14 residues. Germline V gives CDR1 MNHEY, CDR2 SMNVEV (reference sequence). Trimming stripped 7 bases from V and 7 bases from J, with 20 bases between. The CDR3 region has the DNA TGTGCCAGCAACCCACAGGGACCGGCTAGGGAGCAGTACTTC. Protein: CASNPQGPAREQYF.

V gene TRBV5-1 combines with J gene TRBJ1-4; 8 bases are a match to TRBD1. The CDR3 runs to 14 residues. Germline V gives CDR1 SGHRS, CDR2 YFSETQ. J gave up 7 bases and V 4 bases, and 6 bases lay outside the gene matches. CDR3 sequence (DNA): TGCGCCAGCAGCCCTGACAGGGGTAGTGAAAAACTGTTTTTT. Its protein product is CASSPDRGSEKLFF.

The chain is built from TRBV6-4 and TRBJ1-2; TRBD1 matches at 7 bases. The germline V gene has CDR1 MRHNA and CDR2 SNTAGT. The CDR3 is 17 amino acids. Germline trimming cut 4 bases from V and 4 bases from J; bases unmatched to any gene: 15. This chain's CDR3 is CASSVHHSSTGSYGYTF. The DNA of the CDR3 is TGTGCCAGCAGTGTCCACCATTCCTCGACAGGGAGCTATGGCTACACCTTC.

V and J are TRBV19 and TRBJ1-1, with TRBD1 as a possible D gene (5 bases). Per germline, CDR1 LNHDA and CDR2 SQIVND (reference sequence). V was trimmed by 5 bases and J by 0 bases, leaving 10 bases between them. This CDR3 has 14 residues. The CDR3, as DNA: TGTGCCAGTAGTTCCGGAGGGGTGAACACTGAAGCTTTCTTT. Encoded protein: CASSSGGVNTEAFF.

This chain joins TRBV30 and TRBJ1-1; 9 nucleotides align to TRBD1. This CDR3 contains 13 residues. Per the germline V gene, CDR1 is GTSNPN and CDR2 is SVGIG (reference sequence). V shed 4 bases and J 3 bases; nucleotides not matched to a gene: 3. Written as DNA, the CDR3 is TGTGCCTGGAAGAGACAGGGGGACACTGAAGCTTTCTTT. This encodes CAWKRQGDTEAFF.

There are a few counts of this clone. This chain connects TRBV3-1 (or the pseudogene TRBV3-2) to TRBJ1-1; weak D call: TRBD1 (6 bases). From germline, CDR1 is LGHDT and CDR2 YNNKEL (reference sequence). The V end was cut by 0 bases, the J end by 5 bases, with 16 bases between. This CDR3 spans 16 amino acids. This CDR3 is CASSQESWGRRTEAFF. The CDR3 DNA sequence: TGTGCCAGCAGCCAAGAAAGTTGGGGGCGCCGGACTGAAGCTTTCTTT.

V gene TRBV27 combines with J gene TRBJ1-1; the match to TRBD1 covers 7 bases. V lost 0 bases, J lost 0 bases, and 7 bases stayed unmatched. This CDR3 comprises 17 residues. Per germline, CDR1 MNHEY and CDR2 SMNVEV (reference sequence). The CDR3 nucleotides are TGTGCCAGCAGTTTATCCCAGGGGGGAGCGATGAACACTGAAGCTTTCTTT. Protein sequence: CASSLSQGGAMNTEAFF.

The chain combines TRBV7-9 with TRBJ1-2; 7 bases are a match to TRBD1. The CDR3 has 16 residues. V was clipped by 2 bases and J by 2 bases; unmatched bases: 8. CDR1 SEHNR and CDR2 FQNEAQ come from the germline V gene (reference sequence). The CDR3 nucleotides are TGTGCCAGCAGCTTATTGGACAGGAGAGACAACTATGGCTACACCTTC. It yields the protein CASSLLDRRDNYGYTF. Full variable domain (remainder filled in from reference TRBV7-9 and TRBJ1-2): DTGVSQNPRHKITKRGQNVTFRCDPISEHNRLYWYRQTLGQGPEFLTYFQNEAQLEKSRLLSDRFSAERPKGSFSTLEIQRTEQGDSAMYLCASSLLDRRDNYGYTFGSGTRLTVV.

The chain joins TRBV5-4 to TRBJ1-1, with D possibly TRBD1 on 5 matching bases. Looked up from germline, CDR1 is SGHNT and CDR2 is YYREEE (reference sequence). The V and J ends lost 4 bases and 0 bases respectively, with 16 bases between them. The CDR3 consists of 16 residues. CDR3 DNA sequence: TGTGCCAGCAGCACCGCTACCGCGGGGCTGAACACTGAAGCTTTCTTT. This sequence encodes CASSTATAGLNTEAFF. Supplemented by reference TRBV5-4 and TRBJ1-1, the full variable domain reads ETGVTQSPTHLIKTRGQQVTLRCSSQSGHNTVSWYQQALGQGPQFIFQYYREEENGRGNFPPRFSGLQFPNYSSELNVNALELDDSALYLCASSTATAGLNTEAFFGQGTRLTVV.

The chain recombines TRBV5-1 with TRBJ2-1, with D perhaps matching TRBD1 (6 bases). V was shortened by 6 bases and J by 0 bases, with 16 bases between the two germline ends. The germline CDR1 and CDR2 sequences are SGHRS and YFSETQ. CDR3 length equals 16 residues. CDR3 protein: CASTFSAGDSYNEQFF. Written as DNA, the CDR3 is TGCGCCAGCACCTTTTCTGCAGGGGACTCCTACAATGAGCAGTTCTTC. The whole variable domain, remainder taken from reference TRBV5-1 and TRBJ2-1, is KAGVTQTPRYLIKTRGQQVTLSCSPISGHRSVSWYQQTPGQGLQFLFEYFSETQRNKGNFPGRFSGRQFSNSRSEMNVSTLELGDSALYLCASTFSAGDSYNEQFFGPGTRLTVL.

The chain uses TRBV7-2 and TRBJ2-3; D remains unclear. Per germline, CDR1 SGHTA and CDR2 FQGNSA. Trimming removed 7 bases from V and 4 bases from J, with 12 bases in between. The CDR3 is 13 residues long. The CDR3 reads CASKSASADTQYF. The CDR3 DNA reads TGTGCCAGCAAATCAGCGTCCGCAGATACGCAGTATTTT.